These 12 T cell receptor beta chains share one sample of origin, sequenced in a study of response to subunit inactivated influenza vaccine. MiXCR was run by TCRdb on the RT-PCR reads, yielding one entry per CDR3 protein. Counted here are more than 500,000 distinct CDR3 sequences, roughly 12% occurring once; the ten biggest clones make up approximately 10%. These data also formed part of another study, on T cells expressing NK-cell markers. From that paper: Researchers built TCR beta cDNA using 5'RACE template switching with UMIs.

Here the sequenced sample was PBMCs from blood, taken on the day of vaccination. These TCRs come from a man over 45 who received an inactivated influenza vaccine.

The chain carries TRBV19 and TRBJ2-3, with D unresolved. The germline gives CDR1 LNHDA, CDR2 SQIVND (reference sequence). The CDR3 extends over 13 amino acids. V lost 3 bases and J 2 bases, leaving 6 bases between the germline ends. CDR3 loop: CASSIQSTDTQYF. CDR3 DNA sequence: TGTGCCAGTAGTATTCAGTCCACAGATACGCAGTATTTT.

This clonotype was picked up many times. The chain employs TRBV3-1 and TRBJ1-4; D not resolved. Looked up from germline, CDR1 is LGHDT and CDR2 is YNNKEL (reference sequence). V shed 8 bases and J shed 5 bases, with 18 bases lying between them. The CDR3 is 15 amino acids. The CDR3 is CASGPGELGNEKLFF. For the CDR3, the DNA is TGTGCCAGCGGCCCAGGAGAGCTGGGGAATGAAAAACTGTTTTTT.

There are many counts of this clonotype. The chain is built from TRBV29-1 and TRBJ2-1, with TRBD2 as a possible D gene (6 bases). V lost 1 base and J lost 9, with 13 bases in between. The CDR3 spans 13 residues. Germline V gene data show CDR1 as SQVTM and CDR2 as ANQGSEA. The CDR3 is CSVEVRQGGEQFF. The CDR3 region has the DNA TGCAGCGTTGAAGTTCGTCAGGGAGGTGAGCAGTTCTTC.

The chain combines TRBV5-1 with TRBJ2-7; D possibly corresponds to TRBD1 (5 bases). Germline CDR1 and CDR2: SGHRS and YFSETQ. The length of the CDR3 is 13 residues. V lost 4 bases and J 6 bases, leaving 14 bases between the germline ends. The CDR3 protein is CASSLELGREQYF. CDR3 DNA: TGCGCCAGCAGCCTGGAATTGGGGCGCGAGCAGTACTTC.

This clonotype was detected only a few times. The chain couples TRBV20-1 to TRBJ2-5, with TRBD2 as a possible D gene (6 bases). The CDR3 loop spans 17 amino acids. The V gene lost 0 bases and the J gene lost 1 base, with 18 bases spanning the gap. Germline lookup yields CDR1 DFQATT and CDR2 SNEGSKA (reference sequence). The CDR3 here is CSARDRLSGGFQETQYF. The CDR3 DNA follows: TGCAGTGCTAGAGATCGTCTAAGCGGAGGGTTCCAAGAGACCCAGTACTTC.

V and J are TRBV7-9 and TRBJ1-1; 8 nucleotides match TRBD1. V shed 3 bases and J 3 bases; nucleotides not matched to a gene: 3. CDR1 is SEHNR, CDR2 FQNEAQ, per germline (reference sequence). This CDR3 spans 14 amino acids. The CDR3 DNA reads TGTGCCAGCAGCTTGGGACAGGCGGACACTGAAGCTTTCTTT. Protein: CASSLGQADTEAFF.

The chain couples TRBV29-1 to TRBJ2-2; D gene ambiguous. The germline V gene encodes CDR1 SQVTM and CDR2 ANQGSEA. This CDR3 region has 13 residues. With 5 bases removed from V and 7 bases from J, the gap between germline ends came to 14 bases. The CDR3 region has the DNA TGCAGCGTTACGAAGACTCAGGTCGGGGAGCTGTTTTTT. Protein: CSVTKTQVGELFF.

CDR3 loop: CTRCFSWGKLSSGANVLTF. DNA for the CDR3: TGTACCCGCTGTTTCTCATGGGGGAAACTGTCCTCTGGGGCCAACGTCCTGACTTTC. The chain links TRBV2 to TRBJ2-6; the D call may be TRBD1 or TRBD2 (5 bases each). Germline CDR1 reads SNHLY; CDR2 reads FYNNEI. CDR3 length: 19 amino acids.

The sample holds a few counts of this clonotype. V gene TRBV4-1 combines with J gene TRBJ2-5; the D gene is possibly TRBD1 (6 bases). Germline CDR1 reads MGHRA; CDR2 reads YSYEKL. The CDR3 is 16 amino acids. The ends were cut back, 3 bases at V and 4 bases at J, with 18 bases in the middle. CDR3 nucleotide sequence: TGCGCCAGCAGCCACGATTTGCAGGGGAATCGAGAGACCCAGTACTTC. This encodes CASSHDLQGNRETQYF.

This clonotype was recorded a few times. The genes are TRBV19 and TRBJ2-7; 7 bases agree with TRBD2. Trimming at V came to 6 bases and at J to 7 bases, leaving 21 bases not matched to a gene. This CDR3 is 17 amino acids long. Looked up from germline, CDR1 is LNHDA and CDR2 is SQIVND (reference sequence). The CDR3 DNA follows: TGTGCCAGTAGCTTCGGGGAGGGTCCGGGAGCCCCGGAGGAGCAGTACTTC. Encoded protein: CASSFGEGPGAPEEQYF.

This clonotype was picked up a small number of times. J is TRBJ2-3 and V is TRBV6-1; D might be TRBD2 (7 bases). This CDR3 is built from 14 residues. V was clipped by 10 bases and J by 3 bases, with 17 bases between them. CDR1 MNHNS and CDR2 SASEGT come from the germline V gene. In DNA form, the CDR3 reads TGTGCCACGAGAAAGGGGGGGCAAACAGATACGCAGTATTTT. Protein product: CATRKGGQTDTQYF.

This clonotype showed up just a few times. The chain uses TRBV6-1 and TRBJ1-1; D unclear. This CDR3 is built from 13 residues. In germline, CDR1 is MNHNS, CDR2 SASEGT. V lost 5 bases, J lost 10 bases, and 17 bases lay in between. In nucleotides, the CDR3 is TGTGCCAGCAGTCTCTCCAAAACTACGACAGCTTTCTTT. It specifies CASSLSKTTTAFF.